This T cell receptor beta chain was captured in a study of blood T cells in healthy people across ages. Together with a sample-barcoded 5' primer, a J-beta primer mix was included in a second PCR lasting 7 to 11 cycles. One entry per CDR3 protein results from TCRdb running MiXCR on the 5' RACE reads. The data contain over a million distinct CDR3 sequences, 20% to 25% of them singletons. This clonotype was recorded a few times. Trimming removed 0 bases at V and 3 bases at J, with 9 bases between. There are 15 residues in the CDR3. In germline, CDR1 is SNHLY, CDR2 FYNNEI. The same sample was also studied in work on T cells of mothers and their children.

The sample was blood. The sequence was obtained from a girl aged 2-10 years in good health. This chain links TRBV2 with TRBJ1-5; D remains unclear. The CDR3 region is CASSEARGSNQPQHF. In DNA, the CDR3 is TGTGCCAGCAGTGAAGCACGGGGTTCCAATCAGCCCCAGCATTTT.